The T cell receptor beta chain described here comes from a study of shared clonotypes between healthy human individuals. Study details: Three plates were used per donor for CD4 naive, three for CD4 memory, two for CD8 naive and one for CD8 memory. General study results and limits: Among donors, clonotype sharing was expected to be affected by sequencing depth. Memory subsets generally showed lower estimated richness than naive subsets.

Measured with immunoSEQ multiplex PCR; TCRdb has only the in-frame clones, and not every one. The table lists over 2 million clones, about 95% of them singletons. Positive CCR7 selection of CD45RO-negative cells yielded the naive CD8 cells, and terminally differentiated effector memory CD45RA+ cells were excluded. CDR3 size: 16 residues. Between the trimmed V and J ends, which lost 2 bases and 1 base, there was a span of 12 bases. Germline V CDR1 and CDR2: MNHEY, SVGAGI. Comment on this clone: Its antigen is not known.

J is TRBJ1-3 and V is TRBV6-5, with TRBD1 as a possible D gene (6 bases). The sequencing input was naive CD8+ T cells sorted from blood. The TCR originated in a man aged 18-30 years in good health. The CDR3 DNA reads as TGTGCCAGCAGTTACGGACCCCAGGGGTCTGGAAACACCATATATTTT. Amino acid sequence: CASSYGPQGSGNTIYF.